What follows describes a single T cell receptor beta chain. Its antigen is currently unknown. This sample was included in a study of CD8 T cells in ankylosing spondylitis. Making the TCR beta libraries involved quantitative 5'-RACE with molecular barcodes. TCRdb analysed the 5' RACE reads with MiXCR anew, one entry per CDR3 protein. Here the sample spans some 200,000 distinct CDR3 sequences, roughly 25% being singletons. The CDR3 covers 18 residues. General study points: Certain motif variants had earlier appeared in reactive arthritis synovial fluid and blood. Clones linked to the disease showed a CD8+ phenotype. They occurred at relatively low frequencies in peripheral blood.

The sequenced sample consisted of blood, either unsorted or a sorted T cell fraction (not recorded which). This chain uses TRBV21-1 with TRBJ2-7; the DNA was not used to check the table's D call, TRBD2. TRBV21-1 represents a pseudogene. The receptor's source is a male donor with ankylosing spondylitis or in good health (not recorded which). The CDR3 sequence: CASSLVPGLAGGRNEQYF. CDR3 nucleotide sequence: TGTGCCAGCAGTCTCGTCCCGGGACTAGCGGGAGGTCGGAACGAGCAGTACTTC.